This section outlines one T cell receptor (beta chain) sequence together with its context. Its antigen is still unknown. TCRdb passed the 5' RACE reads through MiXCR, listing each CDR3 protein once. This sample has under 300,000 distinct CDR3 sequences; about an eighth occur once, and the top ten carry approximately 8.2%. These data are taken from a study of identical twins. Broader study findings: Zero-insertion analyses could be partly confounded by invariant MAIT and iNKT cells. There were fewer insertions in abundant cord blood beta clonotypes, but memory repertoires showed no such pattern.

V lost 4 bases, J lost 0 bases, and 13 bases lay in between. The CDR3 extends over 15 amino acids. Germline lookup yields CDR1 SGHDT and CDR2 YYEEEE. This receptor was taken from a woman younger than 30 in good health. The V call is TRBV5-6, the J call TRBJ1-1; D remains unclear. The sample comprised memory (CD45RO+) T cells sorted from blood. CDR3 sequence (DNA): TGTGCCAGCAGCCCCCTCGGGCGGATGAACACTGAAGCTTTCTTT. Its translation is CASSPLGRMNTEAFF.